This T cell receptor (beta chain) was documented in a study of regulatory T cells in long-lasting Graves disease. The study, taken as a whole, reports: With a small sample size, accuracy may have been reduced.

Indicated time point: persistent/refractory GD, antithyroid drugs over 5 years with positive TRAb. PBMCs were the source of the RNA used for TCR sequencing. Investigators report Graves' disease was diagnosed under American Thyroid Association guidelines. Worth noting for this clonotype: Its antigen is not known.

The TCR beta library used iRepertoire HTBI primers with Arm-PCR amplification of CDR3. In the study's own analysis: Identification of gene segments yielded over 60 TRBV and 14 TRBJ across samples. TCRdb re-derived calls from the multiplex PCR reads in MiXCR, one entry per CDR3 protein. The V and J calls reflect TCRdb's pipeline rather than the authors' work. The table lists roughly 400,000 distinct CDR3 sequences, 21% of them singletons. The material sequenced was peripheral blood mononuclear cells (PBMCs), taken when the disease was refractory, from a patient treated with antithyroid drugs. The TCR originated in a female donor with Graves disease.

The CDR3, as DNA: TGTGCCAGCAGCCGAGGAGGTCTAGTACAAGAGACCCAGTACTTC. Translation gives CASSRGGLVQETQYF. V usage is TRBV14 and J usage is TRBJ2-5; a weak D match, TRBD2 (5 bases). The CDR3 length is 15 residues. Trimming pared 4 bases from V and 2 bases from J, leaving 14 bases between. Germline loops: CDR1 SGHDN, CDR2 FVKESK.